The entry that follows covers one T cell receptor (beta chain) sequence. A much bigger clone sits one base away, suggesting this may be a read error. The CDR3 contains 13 residues. Germline CDR1 is DFQATT and CDR2 is SNEGSKA (reference sequence). MiXCR, run by TCRdb on the 5' RACE reads, gives a single entry per CDR3 protein. The sample includes around 50,000 distinct CDR3 sequences, more than 15% seen only once; the top ten take approximately 2.1%. The sample comprised naive CD4+ T cells sorted from blood. As to subset: naive CD4+ T cells, CD4+CD45RA+CD25-. The chain carries TRBV20-1 and TRBJ2-5; the match to TRBD2 covers 7 bases. The TCR originated in a female donor with breast cancer. The CDR3 DNA follows: TGCGGTGCTAGAGAATCTAGCGGTCAGACCCAGTACTTC. Its protein is CGARESSGQTQYF.